The next 29 T cell receptor beta chains were all read from a single sample in a study of graft-versus-host responses after intestinal transplantation. Sequenced by immunoSEQ multiplex PCR; TCRdb stores in-frame clones only, minus some. The sample consists of 9,900 or so clones, around 93% of them appearing once. Specimen: PBMCs, collected 40 to 45 days after intestinal transplantation. The receptors were sampled from a human patient who received an intestinal transplant, so some T cells may come from the graft donor.

The chain combines TRBV18 with TRBJ1-1; weak D call: TRBD1 (5 bases). CDR3 length equals 16 residues. V lost 5 bases and J lost 3, with 19 bases in between. Germline-derived CDR1 and CDR2 are KGHSH and LQKENI. CDR3 sequence: CASSTPEGSLYTEAFF. CDR3 bases: TGTGCCAGCTCAACCCCCGAGGGGTCTCTTTACACTGAAGCTTTCTTT.

This chain joins TRBV5-1 and TRBJ1-5, with 7 bases fitting TRBD1. Germline V lookup: CDR1 SGHRS, CDR2 YFSETQ. The V gene end was trimmed by 5 bases and the J gene end by 5 bases; junction bases not matched to a gene: 10. The CDR3 runs 15 residues. The CDR3 DNA reads TGCGCCAGCAGTCCCGACAGGGCCTCAGATCAGCCCCAGCATTTT. Encoded protein: CASSPDRASDQPQHF.

The genes are TRBV5-6 and TRBJ1-5; no clear D gene. CDR3 length: 12 residues. The germline gives CDR1 SGHDT, CDR2 YYEEEE. Trimming took 0 bases from V and 6 from J, leaving 4 bases between them. The CDR3 region has the DNA TGTGCCAGCAGCTTGGTAGGTCAGCCCCAGCATTTT. It translates to CASSLVGQPQHF.

The chain is built from TRBV7-8 and TRBJ1-1; D gene ambiguous. The CDR3 covers 14 residues. From germline, CDR1 is SGHVS and CDR2 FQNEAQ. Trimming took 0 bases from V and 6 from J, leaving 11 bases between them. The CDR3 is CASSLAVGGAEAFF. The DNA of the CDR3 is TGTGCCAGCAGCTTAGCCGTGGGCGGGGCTGAAGCTTTCTTT.

The chain recombines TRBV5-5 with TRBJ2-5; weak D call: TRBD1 (7 bases). V shed 4 bases and J shed 4 bases, with 14 bases lying between them. The CDR3 has 14 residues. CDR1 is SGHKS, CDR2 YYEKEE, per germline (reference sequence). The CDR3 nucleotides read TGTGCCAGCAGCACCCGACAGGGACTAGAGACCCAGTACTTC. Translation gives CASSTRQGLETQYF.

The chain combines TRBV9 with TRBJ2-1, with D unclear. CDR1 and CDR2 (germline): SGDLS, YYNGEE. The V end was cut by 0 bases, the J end by 5 bases, with 3 bases between. The CDR3 sequence is 12 residues long. The CDR3 region is CASSVGHNEQFF. In DNA form, the CDR3 reads TGTGCCAGCAGCGTAGGGCACAATGAGCAGTTCTTC.

The V gene is TRBV10-1, the J gene TRBJ1-4; D gene ambiguous. CDR3 length: 14 residues. Germline V CDR1 and CDR2: WNHNN, SYGVQD (reference sequence). Trimming removed 8 bases from V and 0 bases from J, with 10 bases in between. The chain's CDR3 is CASPHLATNEKLFF. The CDR3 coding sequence is TGCGCCAGCCCACACCTTGCAACTAATGAAAAACTGTTTTTT.

This chain uses TRBV6-5 with TRBJ2-6; D is perhaps TRBD2 (6 bases). Germline V gene data show CDR1 as MNHEY and CDR2 as SVGAGI. Trimming cost V 8 bases and J 3 bases, with 8 bases left between them. The CDR3 is made up of 13 amino acids. CDR3 bases: TGTGCCAGCGGGGGAGGTGGGGCCAACGTCCTGACTTTC. Translation: CASGGGGANVLTF.

The rearrangement links TRBV2 to TRBJ2-3; D call uncertain. CDR1 and CDR2 (germline): SNHLY, FYNNEI. Trimming left V 7 bases short and J 2 bases short, with 10 bases between. This CDR3 comprises 13 residues. CDR3 amino acids: CASILDTTDTQYF. The CDR3 nucleotides read TGTGCCAGCATCCTAGACACCACAGATACGCAGTATTTT.

The V call is TRBV19, the J call TRBJ1-5, with 8 positions matching TRBD1. CDR1 and CDR2 (germline): LNHDA, SQIVND (reference sequence). V shed 9 bases and J 0 bases; nucleotides not matched to a gene: 13. The CDR3 covers 17 residues. The CDR3 sequence: CASQTGTGAYSNQPQHF. In DNA form, the CDR3 reads TGTGCCAGCCAAACCGGGACAGGCGCTTATAGCAATCAGCCCCAGCATTTT.

V and J are TRBV5-1 and TRBJ2-2; possibly TRBD2 for D (6 bases). The V and J ends lost 3 bases and 4 bases respectively, with 16 bases between them. Germline V lookup: CDR1 SGHRS, CDR2 YFSETQ. CDR3 size: 16 residues. The CDR3 nucleotides read TGCGCCAGCAGCTCCCCCCAGGGACTTGCCACCGGGGAGCTGTTTTTT. It codes for CASSSPQGLATGELFF.

This clone is a singleton in its sample. The chain recombines TRBV7-9 with TRBJ1-2, with no clear D. The CDR3 length is 12 residues. V shed 3 bases and J shed 7 bases, with 9 bases lying between them. The germline V gene has CDR1 SEHNR and CDR2 FQNEAQ (reference sequence). DNA of the CDR3: TGTGCCAGCAGCTTTTGGACCGCTGGCTACACCTTC. Translated, it gives CASSFWTAGYTF.

J is TRBJ2-6 and V is TRBV4-1; D is ambiguous. Germline assignment: CDR1 MGHRA and CDR2 YSYEKL. V lost 1 base, J lost 2 bases, and 3 bases lay in between. The CDR3 loop spans 14 amino acids. CDR3 loop: CASSQGPGANVLTF. The CDR3 DNA sequence: TGCGCCAGCAGCCAAGGGCCTGGGGCCAACGTCCTGACTTTC.

This sequence joins TRBV14 and TRBJ2-1; D is ambiguous. The CDR3 extends over 12 amino acids. The germline gives CDR1 SGHDN, CDR2 FVKESK. With 1 base removed from V and 4 bases from J, the gap between germline ends came to 2 bases. The DNA for the CDR3 is TGTGCCAGCAGCCAAGGTTACAATGAGCAGTTCTTC. Protein: CASSQGYNEQFF.

About this clone: Distinct nucleotide sequences in the sample also encode this CDR3. The rearrangement uses TRBV19 and TRBJ1-5; unclear D gene. V lost 3 bases and J 2 bases, leaving 5 bases between the germline ends. The CDR3 runs to 13 residues. CDR1 is LNHDA, CDR2 SQIVND, per germline (reference sequence). The CDR3, as DNA: TGTGCCAGTAGTATGGGCGGCAATCAGCCCCAGCATTTT. It specifies CASSMGGNQPQHF.

The V call is TRBV29-1, the J call TRBJ2-5; possible D gene TRBD2, 5 bases. The CDR3 is 12 residues long. V was trimmed by 0 bases and J by 4 bases, leaving 6 bases between them. Germline V gene lookup returns CDR1 SQVTM and CDR2 ANQGSEA. CDR3 nucleotide sequence: TGCAGCGTTGAAGATCGGGGAGAGACCCAGTACTTC. Its protein is CSVEDRGETQYF.

Concerning this clone: A read error may produce the germline difference seen at one junction end. This specimen includes other DNA sequences encoding the same CDR3. The chain recombines TRBV7-6 with TRBJ2-7; tentatively, D is TRBD2 (5 bases). Germline CDR1 reads SGHVS; CDR2 reads FNYEAQ. The CDR3 covers 18 residues. In DNA, the CDR3 is TGCGCCAGCAGCTCAAACGACCGGGATCTCTCTGGCTACTACGAGCAGTACTTC. This translates into CASSSNDRDLSGYYEQYF.

The V call is TRBV18, the J call TRBJ1-1, with D possibly TRBD1 on 5 matching bases. V dropped 4 bases and J dropped 0 bases, with 12 bases sitting between them. There are 15 residues in the CDR3. Germline V lookup: CDR1 KGHSH, CDR2 LQKENI. CDR3 protein: CASSLMDNMNTEAFF. In DNA, the CDR3 is TGTGCCAGCTCACTCATGGACAACATGAACACTGAAGCTTTCTTT.

The V call is TRBV18, the J call TRBJ1-6, with 10 bases fitting TRBD1. The V segment lost 6 bases and the J segment 6 bases; nucleotides outside the gene matches: 5. CDR3 length: 15 amino acids. The germline V gene has CDR1 KGHSH and CDR2 LQKENI. CDR3 sequence: CASSVDRGPNSPLHF. The CDR3, as DNA: TGTGCCAGCTCGGTAGACAGGGGGCCTAATTCACCCCTCCACTTT.

This rearrangement joins TRBV30 to TRBJ2-3; maybe TRBD2 (5 bases). This CDR3 is 13 amino acids long. Trimming took 7 bases from V and 1 from J, leaving 12 bases between them. Germline assignment: CDR1 GTSNPN and CDR2 SVGIG (reference sequence). CDR3 amino acids: CASGKAGTDTQYF. Here the CDR3 DNA reads TGTGCCTCGGGGAAAGCGGGCACAGATACGCAGTATTTT. Variable domain in full (rest from reference TRBV30 and TRBJ2-3): SQTIHQWPATLVQPVGSPLSLECTVEGTSNPNLYWYRQAAGRGLQLLFYSVGIGQISSEVPQNLSASRPQDRQFILSSKKLLLSDSGFYLCASGKAGTDTQYFGPGTRLTVL.

The chain has TRBV19 and TRBJ2-7, with 9 bases aligning to TRBD1. The CDR3 extends over 14 amino acids. Looked up from germline, CDR1 is LNHDA and CDR2 is SQIVND (reference sequence). The ends lost 7 bases at V and 4 bases at J; junction bases unmatched: 8. CDR3 protein: CASKEDRGRYEQYF. CDR3 DNA sequence: TGTGCCAGTAAGGAGGACAGGGGCCGGTACGAGCAGTACTTC. The full variable domain, rest sourced from reference TRBV19 and TRBJ2-7, is DGGITQSPKYLFRKEGQNVTLSCEQNLNHDAMYWYRQDPGQGLRLIYYSQIVNDFQKGDIAEGYSVSREKKESFPLTVTSAQKNPTAFYLCASKEDRGRYEQYFGPGTRLTVT.

The chain is built from TRBV2 and TRBJ2-2; 7 bases fit TRBD2. This CDR3 comprises 13 residues. After removal of 8 bases from V and 8 bases from J, the junction contained 8 bases not matched to a gene. Germline V gene sequence: CDR1 SNHLY, CDR2 FYNNEI. This chain's CDR3 is CASGGEVVGELFF. The CDR3 DNA reads TGTGCCAGCGGGGGGGAGGTGGTAGGGGAGCTGTTTTTT.

V is TRBV7-8 and J is TRBJ2-1, with 14 bases identical to TRBD2. The trim removed 2 bases at V and 8 bases at J, leaving 5 bases unmatched. Germline CDR1 SGHVS, CDR2 FQNEAQ. The CDR3 contains 16 residues. CDR3 coding DNA: TGTGCCAGCAGCTTATGGATGACTAGCGGGGGGGATGAGCAGTTCTTC. Residues: CASSLWMTSGGDEQFF.

Only one count was recorded for this clone. This chain links TRBV2 with TRBJ2-1; 9 bases match TRBD2. CDR1 SNHLY and CDR2 FYNNEI come from the germline V gene. CDR3 length equals 13 residues. Trimming removed 6 bases from V and 5 bases from J; junction bases left unmatched: 2. The CDR3 DNA reads TGTGCCAGCAGAGCTAGCGGGGACAATGAGCAGTTCTTC. The encoded protein is CASRASGDNEQFF.

V and J are TRBV6-1 and TRBJ2-7; 11 positions match TRBD1. Germline values: CDR1 MNHNS, CDR2 SASEGT. The CDR3 has 15 residues. J gave up 3 bases and V 4 bases, and 5 bases lay outside the gene matches. The CDR3 loop reads CASSVGQGAIYEQYF. CDR3 nucleotide sequence: TGTGCCAGCAGTGTCGGACAGGGGGCAATCTACGAGCAGTACTTC.

This chain joins TRBV6-1 and TRBJ1-6; D unresolved. The CDR3 runs 12 residues. V was cut by 5 bases and J by 7 bases, with 6 bases left in between. CDR1 and CDR2 from the germline V gene are MNHNS and SASEGT. The CDR3 loop is CASSHPNSPLHF. CDR3 nucleotide sequence: TGTGCCAGCAGTCATCCGAATTCACCCCTCCACTTT.

As regards this clone: One end of the junction fails to match germline, which may point to a read error. This chain connects TRBV27 to TRBJ2-7; 7 nucleotides match TRBD1. Per germline, CDR1 MNHEY and CDR2 SMNVEV (reference sequence). The CDR3 has 16 residues. The CDR3 DNA reads TGTGTCAGCAGTTTAAGGGGCCCGGGACAGATCTACGAGCAGTACTTC. This encodes CVSSLRGPGQIYEQYF.

This rearrangement joins TRBV2 to TRBJ1-1; 7 positions match TRBD1. Trimming took 5 bases from V and 1 from J; bases not matched to a gene: 4. This CDR3 comprises 14 residues. CDR1 is SNHLY and CDR2 is FYNNEI in the germline V gene. The CDR3 region is CASSPRQGNTEAFF. The CDR3 nucleotides are TGTGCCAGCAGTCCAAGACAGGGGAACACTGAAGCTTTCTTT.

The V and J genes are TRBV11-2 and TRBJ1-1, with TRBD1 matching 7 bases. The CDR3 loop spans 15 amino acids. Trimming at V came to 5 bases and at J to 0 bases, leaving 6 bases not matched to a gene. Germline values: CDR1 SGHAT, CDR2 FQNNGV. The CDR3 coding sequence is TGTGCCAGCAGCCCGACAGGGATCATGAACACTGAAGCTTTCTTT. This encodes CASSPTGIMNTEAFF.